This passage covers 3 T cell receptor beta chains from one sample sequenced in a study of blood T cell repertoires in COVID-19. Here immunoSEQ multiplex PCR was the method, and the copy in TCRdb shows in-frame clones only, minus some. The sample holds about 190,000 clones; around 80% are singletons and the top ten take 14%. The sample was peripheral blood. The receptors shown here come from a man aged 25 to 40 with active or convalescent COVID-19.

This chain uses TRBV7-2 with TRBJ2-3; a weak D match, TRBD1 (6 bases). The germline gives CDR1 SGHTA, CDR2 FQGNSA. This CDR3 region has 15 residues. Deletions cut 2 bases from V and 5 bases from J, with 14 bases between. CDR3: CASSLRGQPEDTQYF. In DNA form, the CDR3 reads TGTGCCAGCAGCTTAAGGGGACAACCCGAAGATACGCAGTATTTT.

The V gene is TRBV27, the J gene TRBJ1-2, with 10 nucleotides matching TRBD1. V was pared by 3 bases and J by 4 bases, with 5 bases of the junction left unmatched. Looked up from germline, CDR1 is MNHEY and CDR2 is SMNVEV (reference sequence). The CDR3 covers 15 residues. CDR3 amino acids: CASSFTRQGAYGYTF. Here the CDR3 DNA reads TGTGCCAGCAGTTTTACGAGACAGGGGGCCTATGGCTACACCTTC.

This clone has more than one count but fewer than ten. The chain recombines TRBV14 with TRBJ1-1, with a weak D call TRBD1 (5 bases). CDR3 length: 13 amino acids. The V end was cut by 4 bases, the J end by 5 bases, with 11 bases between. CDR1 and CDR2 (germline): SGHDN, FVKESK. The chain's CDR3 is CASSPVGGTEAFF. Written as DNA, the CDR3 is TGTGCCAGCAGCCCCGTCGGGGGGACTGAAGCTTTCTTT.